The 6 T cell receptor beta chains reported below all come from one sample, sequenced in a study of early T cells in non-severe SARS-CoV-2 infection. One entry per CDR3 protein results from TCRdb running MiXCR on the 5' RACE reads. Among 30,000 to 40,000 distinct CDR3 sequences listed, roughly 4.2% were seen once. The specimen sequenced was whole blood. The receptors come from an adult who was a healthcare worker with PCR-confirmed SARS-CoV-2 infection or an uninfected control (not recorded which).

Remarks on this clonotype: At one end the junction does not follow the germline gene, possibly because of a read error. The gene calls are TRBV20-1 and TRBJ2-3; 9 bases match TRBD1. Germline CDR1 reads DFQATT; CDR2 reads SNEGSKA (reference sequence). The CDR3 length is 15 residues. CDR3: CSASHRDRAGDAQYF. In DNA form, the CDR3 reads TGCAGTGCTAGCCACCGGGACAGGGCGGGAGATGCGCAGTATTTT.

A word on this clonotype: This clone may be a read error of a much larger clone one base away. This chain joins TRBV5-1 and TRBJ2-3; 8 bases align to TRBD1. CDR1 SGHRS and CDR2 YFSETQ come from the germline V gene. The CDR3 is 15 residues long. This CDR3 is CASGLRTGSGDTQYF. The CDR3 region has the DNA TGCGCCAGCGGCTTGCGGACAGGGTCAGGAGATACGCAGTATTTT.

This clonotype was recorded at least ten times. V gene TRBV21-1 combines with J gene TRBJ1-4. TRBV21-1 is a pseudogene. This CDR3 region has 16 residues. The CDR3 is CASSRGRGTIGEKLFF. CDR3 sequence (DNA): TGTGCCAGCAGCAGGGGTCGGGGGACTATAGGTGAAAAACTGTTTTTT.

On this clonotype itself: This may be a read error, as it is one base from a much larger clone. This CDR3 is missing its conserved last phenylalanine or tryptophan, likely due to a read error. The chain couples TRBV6-1 to TRBJ2-3, with D unclear. Germline loops: CDR1 MNHNS, CDR2 SASEGT. This CDR3 region has 12 residues. The germline V and J ends were trimmed by 0 bases and 7 bases, with 5 bases remaining between them. CDR3 protein: CASSEALYTQYY. CDR3 in DNA: TGTGCCAGCAGTGAAGCGTTATATACGCAGTATTAT.

This clonotype was counted ten times or more. The chain has TRBV7-2 and TRBJ2-7; D perhaps matches TRBD2 (6 bases). The germline CDR1 and CDR2 sequences are SGHTA and FQGNSA. The CDR3 covers 14 residues. V lost 5 bases and J lost 2, with 13 bases in between. CDR3 DNA sequence: TGTGCCAGCAGCCGGGACTTGGGGCCCTACGAGCAGTACTTC. Translating it yields CASSRDLGPYEQYF. Based on the CDR3 plus reference TRBV7-2 and TRBJ2-7, the full variable domain is GAGVSQSPSNKVTEKGKDVELRCDPISGHTALYWYRQSLGQGLEFLIYFQGNSAPDKSGLPSDRFSAERTGGSVSTLTIQRTQQEDSAVYLCASSRDLGPYEQYFGPGTRLTVT.

This clonotype showed up many times. This chain joins TRBV6-5 and TRBJ1-3; a weak D match, TRBD1 (5 bases). V lost 6 bases to trimming and J lost 0 bases, with 9 bases between them. Germline V gene lookup returns CDR1 MNHEY and CDR2 SVGAGI. This CDR3 region has 14 residues. The CDR3 DNA reads as TGTGCCAGCAGGGTAACAGGCTCTGGAAACACCATATATTTT. Its protein is CASRVTGSGNTIYF.